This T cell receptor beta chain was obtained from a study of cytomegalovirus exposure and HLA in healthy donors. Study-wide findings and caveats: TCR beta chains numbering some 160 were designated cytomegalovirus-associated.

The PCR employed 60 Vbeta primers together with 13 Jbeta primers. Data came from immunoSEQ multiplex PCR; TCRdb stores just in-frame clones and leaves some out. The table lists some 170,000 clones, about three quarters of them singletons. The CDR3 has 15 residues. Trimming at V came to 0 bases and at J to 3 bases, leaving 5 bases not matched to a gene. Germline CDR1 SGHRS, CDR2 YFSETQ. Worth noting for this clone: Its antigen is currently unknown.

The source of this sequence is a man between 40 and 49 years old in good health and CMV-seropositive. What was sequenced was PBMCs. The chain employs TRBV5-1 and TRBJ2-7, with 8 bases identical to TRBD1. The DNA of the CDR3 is TGCGCCAGCAGCTTGGATGCAGGGGGCTACTACGAGCAGTACTTC. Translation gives CASSLDAGGYYEQYF.